These T cell receptor beta chains were read from a single sample in a study of control samples from healthy donors and cancer patients. Repertoires were generated with immunoSEQ multiplex PCR, while TCRdb's copy carries only in-frame clones and drops some. The data contain some 150,000 clones, around 90% of them seen just once; the ten biggest clones take up 3% to 3.5%. Sequencing was carried out using blood. The receptors shown here come from a man aged 25 to 40 in good health. Both conserved end residues are part of each CDR3. The D gene is left open where the match is weak. The size field is filled for only some rows; it gives once, few, many or a size class.

D gene: .
V gene: TRBV12-3/TRBV12-4
clone size: .
J gene: TRBJ1-4
CDR3 DNA: TGTGCCAGCAGTTTGGTAGTGAATGAAAAACTGTTTTTT
CDR3 protein: CASSLVVNEKLFF

D gene: .
V gene: TRBV27
clone size: .
J gene: TRBJ1-6
CDR3 DNA: TGTGCCAGCAAGGACAGTTATAATTCACCCCTCCACTTT
CDR3 protein: CASKDSYNSPLHF

D gene: TRBD1
V gene: TRBV4-1
clone size: .
J gene: TRBJ2-2
CDR3 DNA: TGCGCCAGCAGCCAAGTGACAGGGGGCCCCGGGGAGCTGTTTTTT
CDR3 protein: CASSQVTGGPGELFF

D gene: .
V gene: TRBV9
clone size: .
J gene: TRBJ2-3
CDR3 DNA: TGTGCCAGCAGCGTAGACGCCACTCTAATGGATACGCAGTATTTT
CDR3 protein: CASSVDATLMDTQYF

D gene: TRBD1
V gene: TRBV4-1
clone size: .
J gene: TRBJ1-2
CDR3 DNA: TGCGCCAGCAGCCTAGATACAGGGGGCATTGGCTACACCTTC
CDR3 protein: CASSLDTGGIGYTF

D gene: .
V gene: TRBV9
clone size: .
J gene: TRBJ2-3
CDR3 DNA: TGTGCCAGCAGCACACGGACAGCTGTCACAGATACGCAGTATTTT
CDR3 protein: CASSTRTAVTDTQYF

D gene: .
V gene: TRBV6-6
clone size: once
J gene: TRBJ1-1
CDR3 DNA: TGTGCCAGCAGTTACACACAGGGAGGGACTGAAGCTTTCTTT
CDR3 protein: CASSYTQGGTEAFF

D gene: .
V gene: TRBV6-1
clone size: .
J gene: TRBJ2-4
CDR3 DNA: TGTGCCAGCAGTGAGGGACTTCTCAAAAACATTCAGTACTTC
CDR3 protein: CASSEGLLKNIQYF

D gene: TRBD2
V gene: TRBV19
clone size: .
J gene: TRBJ2-2
CDR3 DNA: TGTGCCAGTCGGACTAGCGATAACACCGGGGAGCTGTTTTTT
CDR3 protein: CASRTSDNTGELFF

D gene: .
V gene: TRBV7-2
clone size: .
J gene: TRBJ2-3
CDR3 DNA: TGTGCCAGCAGACCACCCCGGGGGGCTAGCACAGATACGCAGTATTTT
CDR3 protein: CASRPPRGASTDTQYF

D gene: TRBD2
V gene: TRBV19
clone size: .
J gene: TRBJ2-3
CDR3 DNA: TGTGCCAGTAGTAATCTGGGACTAGCGGGGGGCACAGATACGCAGTATTTT
CDR3 protein: CASSNLGLAGGTDTQYF